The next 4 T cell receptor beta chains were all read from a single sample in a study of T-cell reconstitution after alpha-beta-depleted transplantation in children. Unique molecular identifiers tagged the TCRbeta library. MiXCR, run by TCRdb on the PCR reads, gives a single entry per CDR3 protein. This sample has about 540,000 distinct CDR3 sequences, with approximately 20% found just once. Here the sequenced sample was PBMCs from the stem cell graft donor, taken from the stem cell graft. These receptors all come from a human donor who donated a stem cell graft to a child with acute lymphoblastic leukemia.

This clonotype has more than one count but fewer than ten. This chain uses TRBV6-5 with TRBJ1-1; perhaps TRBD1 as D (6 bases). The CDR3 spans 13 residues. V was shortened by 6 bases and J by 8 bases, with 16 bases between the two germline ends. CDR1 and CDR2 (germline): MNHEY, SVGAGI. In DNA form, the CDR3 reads TGTGCCAGCAGGCAGAACAGGGTCCGAGAAGCTTTCTTT. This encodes CASRQNRVREAFF.

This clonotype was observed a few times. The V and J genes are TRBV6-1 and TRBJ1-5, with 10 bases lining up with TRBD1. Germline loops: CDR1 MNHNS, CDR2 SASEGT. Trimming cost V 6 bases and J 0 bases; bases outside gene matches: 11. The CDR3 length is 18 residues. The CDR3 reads CASSGGTGEAYSNQPQHF. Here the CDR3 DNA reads TGTGCCAGCAGCGGCGGGACAGGGGAAGCTTATAGCAATCAGCCCCAGCATTTT.

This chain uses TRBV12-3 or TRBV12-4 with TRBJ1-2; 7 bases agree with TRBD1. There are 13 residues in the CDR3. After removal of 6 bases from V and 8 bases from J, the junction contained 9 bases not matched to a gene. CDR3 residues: CASSNTGVWGYTF. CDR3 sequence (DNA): TGTGCCAGCAGCAATACAGGGGTGTGGGGCTACACCTTC.

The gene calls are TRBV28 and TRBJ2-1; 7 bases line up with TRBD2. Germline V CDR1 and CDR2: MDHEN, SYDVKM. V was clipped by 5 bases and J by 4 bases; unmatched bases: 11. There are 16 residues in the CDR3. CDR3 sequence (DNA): TGTGCCAGCAGTCCAGCTAGCGGTGAAACTTACAATGAGCAGTTCTTC. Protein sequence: CASSPASGETYNEQFF. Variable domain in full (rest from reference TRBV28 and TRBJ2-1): DVKVTQSSRYLVKRTGEKVFLECVQDMDHENMFWYRQDPGLGLRLIYFSYDVKMKEKGDIPEGYSVSREKKERFSLILESASTNQTSMYLCASSPASGETYNEQFFGPGTRLTVL.